Detailed here is one TCR beta chain. The CDR3 spans 13 residues. Germline CDR1 and CDR2: SQVTM and ANQGSEA. Trimming cost V 3 bases and J 6 bases; bases outside gene matches: 7. Researchers amplified the TCR beta CDR3 regions from RNA transcripts. The HTBI primer set drove a first-round RT-PCR of the TCR CDR3. TCRdb re-derived calls from the multiplex PCR reads in MiXCR, one entry per CDR3 protein. Of approximately 510,000 distinct CDR3 sequences listed, around 50% are singletons. The record originates from a study of T cells in Graves' hyperthyroidism and ophthalmopathy. This chain links TRBV29-1 with TRBJ1-2; TRBD1 agrees at 7 bases. The clonotype was recovered from an adult woman with Graves' disease, either hyperthyroidism or ophthalmopathy (not recorded which). The sample consisted of peripheral blood or thyroid tissue (not recorded which). This CDR3 is CSVDLTGDDGYTF. For the CDR3, the DNA is TGCAGCGTTGACCTTACAGGGGACGATGGCTACACCTTC. Full variable domain (remainder filled in from reference TRBV29-1 and TRBJ1-2): SAVISQKPSRDICQRGTSLTIQCQVDSQVTMMFWYRQQPGQSLTLIATANQGSEATYESGFVIDKFPISRPNLTFSTLTVSNMSPEDSSIYLCSVDLTGDDGYTFGSGTRLTVV.